This T cell receptor beta chain was observed in a study of blood T cell repertoires in COVID-19. Study background: Donors in the United States, Italy and Spain gave samples during acute or convalescent COVID-19. T cells, B-cell-depleted T cells, or PBMCs provided the cDNA or gDNA that served as material.

Germline V gene lookup returns CDR1 SGHTA and CDR2 FQGNSA. Trimming removed 5 bases at V and 5 bases at J, with 18 bases between. The CDR3 length is 15 residues. Source study methods: The authors estimated nucleated cell counts from reference gene primer amplification. TCRdb's copy holds only in-frame clones and misses some; the assay was immunoSEQ multiplex PCR. For V, J and clone size, that table is used; D and trimming come from the DNA. The profile shows some 150,000 clones, 80% to 90% of them singletons. Sequencing was done on a sample of peripheral blood. The chain carries TRBV7-2 and TRBJ2-5; D is perhaps TRBD2 (5 bases). This receptor was obtained from a man aged 55 to 70 with active or convalescent COVID-19. The CDR3 bases are TGTGCCAGCAGCGAATTAGCGACAACGAGGGAGACCCAGTACTTC. Translation: CASSELATTRETQYF.